Below are 32 T cell receptor beta chains sequenced from a single sample in a study of patients and donors after allogeneic stem cell transplantation. TCRdb reprocessed the RT-PCR reads via MiXCR and lists one record per CDR3 protein. This sample carries more than 850,000 distinct CDR3 sequences, under 20% of them seen once, and the ten largest clones take 5% to 6.5%. Sequenced input: blood, either unsorted or a sorted T cell fraction (not recorded which). All receptors come from a human donor who was either an allogeneic HSCT recipient or a stem cell or donor lymphocyte infusion donor (not recorded which). It is not recorded whose cells these are; they may come from a transplant donor.

This clonotype has a single count. V and J are TRBV2 and TRBJ1-5; D remains unclear. The germline gives CDR1 SNHLY, CDR2 FYNNEI. The CDR3 totals 17 residues. V was clipped by 3 bases and J by 2 bases, with 17 bases between them. This CDR3 reads CASSEIQPGRRNQPQHF. Here the CDR3 DNA reads TGTGCCAGCAGTGAGATCCAACCCGGCCGTCGCAATCAGCCCCAGCATTTT.

Of note for this clonotype: This sequence may be a read error, since a much larger clone differs from it by one base. The CDR3, as DNA: TGTGCCACCGGTGATTCATCAGAGGGGTACGAGCAGTACTTC. Residues: CATGDSSEGYEQYF. The genes are TRBV24-1 and TRBJ2-7, with D perhaps matching TRBD1 or TRBD2 (5 bases each). Germline values: CDR1 KGHDR, CDR2 SFDVKD. CDR3 size: 14 residues.

A few counts support this clonotype. This chain links TRBV5-1 with TRBJ2-7; D not resolved. The V end lost 4 bases, the J end lost 7 bases, and 15 bases lay between the germline ends. The CDR3 is 13 amino acids. Germline assignment: CDR1 SGHRS and CDR2 YFSETQ. CDR3 amino acids: CASSTYAAREQYF. The CDR3 coding sequence is TGCGCCAGCAGCACCTACGCGGCTAGGGAGCAGTACTTC. The full variable domain, its missing parts supplied by reference TRBV5-1 and TRBJ2-7, is KAGVTQTPRYLIKTRGQQVTLSCSPISGHRSVSWYQQTPGQGLQFLFEYFSETQRNKGNFPGRFSGRQFSNSRSEMNVSTLELGDSALYLCASSTYAAREQYFGPGTRLTVT.

This sequence joins TRBV7-9 and TRBJ2-2; D call uncertain. The CDR3 runs 15 residues. With 1 base removed from V and 1 base from J, the gap between germline ends came to 7 bases. Germline CDR1 reads SEHNR; CDR2 reads FQNEAQ (reference sequence). This CDR3 reads CASSLVRRNTGELFF. In nucleotides, the CDR3 is TGTGCCAGCAGCTTAGTAAGGCGGAACACCGGGGAGCTGTTTTTT.

The table lists this clonotype with a few counts. The CDR3 DNA is TGTGCCAGCAGTGCCATTATGAACACTGAAGCTTTCTTT. This codes for CASSAIMNTEAFF. V gene TRBV6-1 combines with J gene TRBJ1-1; D not resolved. Trimming removed 4 bases at V and 0 bases at J, with 6 bases between. Per germline, CDR1 MNHNS and CDR2 SASEGT. There are 13 residues in the CDR3.

V usage is TRBV20-1 and J usage is TRBJ2-7, with D maybe TRBD1 (5 bases). Germline V gives CDR1 DFQATT, CDR2 SNEGSKA (reference sequence). Trimming took off 3 bases at V and 4 bases at J, with 10 bases between the two ends. This CDR3 has 12 amino acids. In DNA, the CDR3 is TGCAGTGCTAGTAGCAGGGTGTACGAGCAGTACTTC. It is translated as CSASSRVYEQYF.

The chain employs TRBV6-5 and TRBJ2-2, with 9 bases fitting TRBD2. With V trimmed by 0 bases and J by 2 bases, 10 bases remained unmatched. The germline gives CDR1 MNHEY, CDR2 SVGAGI. This CDR3 comprises 19 residues. This chain's CDR3 is CASSYSTRLAVPNTGELFF. DNA of the CDR3: TGTGCCAGCAGTTACTCTACTAGACTAGCGGTTCCTAACACCGGGGAGCTGTTTTTT.

This clonotype was found many times. The chain couples TRBV6-5 to TRBJ2-7; D unclear. Germline V gene data show CDR1 as MNHEY and CDR2 as SVGAGI. The CDR3 has 12 amino acids. Trimming left V 5 bases short and J 1 base short, with 6 bases between. The CDR3 region is CASSERSYEQYF. CDR3 DNA: TGTGCCAGCAGTGAGAGATCCTACGAGCAGTACTTC.

This clonotype was counted at least ten times. This chain links TRBV12-3 or TRBV12-4 with TRBJ2-4; 14 bases fit TRBD2. CDR3 size: 15 residues. V shed 6 bases, J shed 5 bases, and the junction held 3 bases outside the gene matches. CDR3 coding DNA: TGTGCCAGCAGCCCGGGACTAGCGGGAGAAAACATTCAGTACTTC. Translated, it gives CASSPGLAGENIQYF.

This clonotype appeared a few times. This rearrangement joins TRBV2 to TRBJ1-6, with a possible D match to TRBD1 (5 bases). The CDR3 contains 13 residues. Deletions cut 8 bases from V and 6 bases from J, with 11 bases between. CDR1 SNHLY and CDR2 FYNNEI come from the germline V gene. The CDR3 nucleotides are TGTGCCAGCGCACCGGGACCTAATTCACCCCTCCACTTT. Its protein is CASAPGPNSPLHF.

This clonotype was counted between two and nine times. The chain has TRBV20-1 and TRBJ2-3; D not certain. CDR3 length equals 13 residues. V lost 5 bases and J lost 4, with 13 bases in between. Germline V lookup: CDR1 DFQATT, CDR2 SNEGSKA (reference sequence). In DNA form, the CDR3 reads TGCAGTGCTCCAGACCATTGGGCAGATACGCAGTATTTT. The encoded protein is CSAPDHWADTQYF.

This clonotype has just a few counts. The rearrangement links TRBV24-1 to TRBJ2-1; unclear D gene. Trimming removed 2 bases at V and 6 bases at J, with 13 bases between. The length of the CDR3 is 15 residues. Germline V gives CDR1 KGHDR, CDR2 SFDVKD. This chain's CDR3 is CATSDWQTRVNEQFF. The CDR3 DNA sequence: TGTGCCACCAGTGATTGGCAGACCCGGGTCAATGAGCAGTTCTTC.

This clonotype was observed many times. The chain combines TRBV6-5 with TRBJ2-3; the D gene is possibly TRBD2 (7 bases). The length of the CDR3 is 16 residues. The germline V gene has CDR1 MNHEY and CDR2 SVGAGI. Trimming removed 1 base at V and 1 base at J, with 12 bases between. The CDR3 DNA sequence: TGTGCCAGCAGTTACTTTCCGGGGGGCGGCACAGATACGCAGTATTTT. It yields the protein CASSYFPGGGTDTQYF.

The genes are TRBV6-2 or TRBV6-3 and TRBJ2-2; TRBD1 or TRBD2 may be the D gene (6 bases each). This CDR3 has 14 amino acids. CDR1 is MNHEY, CDR2 SVGEGT, per germline. Trimming left V 7 bases short and J 5 bases short, with 14 bases between. The CDR3 DNA reads TGTGCCAGCACCAAGAGGGGGGCGACCGGGGAGCTGTTTTTT. Translation: CASTKRGATGELFF.

This clonotype was recorded many times. This chain connects TRBV12-3 or TRBV12-4 to TRBJ2-1; D remains ambiguous. The CDR3 consists of 14 residues. V was shortened by 5 bases and J by 0 bases, with 8 bases between the two germline ends. CDR3 in DNA: TGTGCCAGCAGTCATACGCACTCCTACAATGAGCAGTTCTTC. Its translation: CASSHTHSYNEQFF.

J is TRBJ2-7 and V is TRBV6-1, with 8 bases that match TRBD1. The length of the CDR3 is 16 residues. Looked up from germline, CDR1 is MNHNS and CDR2 is SASEGT. V shed 1 base, J shed 4 bases, and the junction held 9 bases outside the gene matches. The CDR3 spells CASSEGETGVRYEQYF. The CDR3 bases are TGTGCCAGCAGTGAAGGGGAGACAGGGGTTAGGTACGAGCAGTACTTC.

The chain employs TRBV6-1 and TRBJ1-2; tentative D call: TRBD1 (5 bases). The CDR3 has 16 residues. The germline CDR1 and CDR2 sequences are MNHNS and SASEGT. With 7 bases removed from V and 5 bases from J, the gap between germline ends came to 23 bases. This CDR3 reads CASTKSRGPTPYGYTF. As DNA, the CDR3 is TGTGCCAGCACCAAGAGCCGGGGACCGACTCCTTATGGCTACACCTTC.

The chain joins TRBV19 to TRBJ2-3; 8 bases are shared with TRBD2. J lost 2 bases, V lost 6 bases, and 16 bases had no gene match. Germline loops: CDR1 LNHDA, CDR2 SQIVND (reference sequence). The CDR3 extends over 18 amino acids. The CDR3 region is CASSPTSGGRTYTDTQYF. CDR3 in DNA: TGTGCCAGTAGCCCAACTAGCGGCGGCCGGACTTACACAGATACGCAGTATTTT.

The chain couples TRBV7-8 to TRBJ1-2; D gene ambiguous. The germline V gene has CDR1 SGHVS and CDR2 FQNEAQ. This CDR3 is 15 amino acids long. Trimming left V 5 bases short and J 8 bases short, with 21 bases between. CDR3 nucleotides: TGTGCCAGCAGCCCTAGAGTGGTATTCTCGGAGGGCTACACCTTC. Translating it yields CASSPRVVFSEGYTF.

This chain links TRBV5-1 with TRBJ1-1; 7 bases match TRBD1. With 3 bases clipped from V and 0 bases from J, the junction kept 8 bases outside the gene matches. Germline lookup yields CDR1 SGHRS and CDR2 YFSETQ. The CDR3 is 16 amino acids. The CDR3 DNA follows: TGCGCCAGCAGCTCGGGAGGAGGACAGGTGAACACTGAAGCTTTCTTT. As protein: CASSSGGGQVNTEAFF.

Only one count was recorded for this clonotype. The chain recombines TRBV7-2 with TRBJ2-3; perhaps TRBD2 as D (5 bases). The ends were cut back, 3 bases at V and 4 bases at J, with 14 bases in the middle. CDR3 length: 15 residues. Germline loops: CDR1 SGHTA, CDR2 FQGNSA. The DNA for the CDR3 is TGTGCCAGCAGCTTGGTAATAGCGTCGGCAGATACGCAGTATTTT. Protein: CASSLVIASADTQYF.

This clonotype came up many times. The chain uses TRBV12-3 or TRBV12-4 and TRBJ2-3; TRBD2 agrees at 7 bases. CDR3 size: 15 residues. The J segment lost 1 base and the V segment lost 3 bases, leaving 4 bases of the junction unmatched. The CDR3 loop reads CASSLEREGTDTQYF. The CDR3 DNA reads as TGTGCCAGCAGTTTGGAGCGGGAAGGCACAGATACGCAGTATTTT.

In its sample, this clonotype was seen a few times. This rearrangement joins TRBV3-1 to TRBJ1-2; unclear D gene. CDR1 is LGHDT, CDR2 YNNKEL, per germline (reference sequence). With 0 bases removed from V and 8 bases from J, the gap between germline ends came to 25 bases. This CDR3 region has 18 residues. For the CDR3, the DNA is TGTGCCAGCAGCCAAGACGAAGATTGGATCGGTTTGACGTGGGGCTACACCTTC. This gives the protein CASSQDEDWIGLTWGYTF. Using reference TRBV3-1 and TRBJ1-2 for the parts outside the CDR3, the full variable domain is DTAVSQTPKYLVTQMGNDKSIKCEQNLGHDTMYWYKQDSKKFLKIMFSYNNKELIINETVPNRFSPKSPDKAHLNLHINSLELGDSAVYFCASSQDEDWIGLTWGYTFGSGTRLTVV.

J is TRBJ2-1 and V is TRBV4-3, with D hard to call. Trimming removed 1 base at V and 9 bases at J, with 4 bases between. In germline, CDR1 is LGHNA, CDR2 YSLEER. This CDR3 region has 11 residues. This chain's CDR3 is CASSQGTEQFF. The CDR3 DNA reads TGCGCCAGCAGCCAAGGAACTGAGCAGTTCTTC.

The genes are TRBV2 and TRBJ1-6; D not certain. Trimming left V 4 bases short and J 5 bases short, with 9 bases between. The CDR3 loop spans 14 amino acids. Per germline, CDR1 SNHLY and CDR2 FYNNEI. As DNA, the CDR3 is TGTGCCAGCAGTGTGCCGGGGAATAATTCACCCCTCCACTTT. Translating it yields CASSVPGNNSPLHF. Drawing the rest from reference TRBV2 and TRBJ1-6, the complete variable domain is EPEVTQTPSHQVTQMGQEVILRCVPISNHLYFYWYRQILGQKVEFLVSFYNNEISEKSEIFDDQFSVERPDGSNFTLKIRSTKLEDSAMYFCASSVPGNNSPLHFGNGTRLTVT.

This clonotype has just a few counts. The chain uses TRBV12-3 or TRBV12-4 and TRBJ2-7, with 7 bases that match TRBD2. The CDR3 consists of 15 residues. V lost 5 bases, J lost 1 base, and 8 bases stayed unmatched. The DNA for the CDR3 is TGTGCCAGCAGTGCGGGGGACGGTAGTTCCTACGAGCAGTACTTC. Protein: CASSAGDGSSYEQYF.

The chain couples TRBV3-1 to TRBJ2-2, with D maybe TRBD1 (5 bases). The CDR3 extends over 15 amino acids. V lost 0 bases to trimming and J lost 7 bases, with 12 bases between them. Germline CDR1 and CDR2: LGHDT and YNNKEL (reference sequence). The CDR3 sequence is CASSQEGRWHGELFF. CDR3 nucleotide sequence: TGTGCCAGCAGCCAAGAGGGGCGTTGGCACGGGGAGCTGTTTTTT.

This chain links TRBV7-9 with TRBJ2-7; D remains ambiguous. The V gene's germline CDR1 is SEHNR and CDR2 FQNEAQ (reference sequence). V lost 5 bases and J 4 bases, leaving 15 bases between the germline ends. This CDR3 region has 14 residues. The CDR3 nucleotides read TGTGCCAGCAGCCCAATGGACGGAGTGTACGAGCAGTACTTC. This gives the protein CASSPMDGVYEQYF.

This clonotype was found a few times. The chain is built from TRBV20-1 and TRBJ2-1, with 10 nucleotides matching TRBD2. V trimming: 1 base; J trimming: 2 bases; junction bases outside the gene matches: 2. The CDR3 contains 15 residues. Germline values: CDR1 DFQATT, CDR2 SNEGSKA (reference sequence). The CDR3 loop reads CSARASGRAYNEQFF. For the CDR3, the DNA is TGCAGTGCTAGAGCTAGCGGGAGAGCCTACAATGAGCAGTTCTTC.

The gene calls are TRBV5-1 and TRBJ1-5, with 7 bases lining up with TRBD1. This CDR3 contains 14 residues. Trimming took 4 bases from V and 3 from J; bases not matched to a gene: 4. The V gene's germline CDR1 is SGHRS and CDR2 YFSETQ. This CDR3 reads CASSPGQFNQPQHF. The CDR3 DNA follows: TGCGCCAGCAGCCCGGGACAGTTCAATCAGCCCCAGCATTTT.

This clonotype turned up a few times. The chain employs TRBV25-1 and TRBJ1-2; no clear D. The CDR3 length is 16 residues. Germline CDR1 is MGHDK and CDR2 is SYGVNS. Trimming took 1 base from V and 1 from J, leaving 13 bases between them. The CDR3 spells CASSEWSPTYNYGYTF. CDR3 coding DNA: TGTGCCAGCAGTGAATGGTCGCCCACCTATAACTATGGCTACACCTTC.

V is TRBV5-1 and J is TRBJ2-3; no clear D. Germline loops: CDR1 SGHRS, CDR2 YFSETQ. V lost 0 bases, J lost 5 bases, and 7 bases lay in between. The CDR3 has 13 amino acids. The CDR3 region has the DNA TGCGCCAGCAGCTTGGAGCCAGGAGATACGCAGTATTTT. Translating it yields CASSLEPGDTQYF.